The present T cell receptor beta chain was sequenced within a study of T-cell memory formation after mild COVID-19. Study-wide context: Largely, TCR clusters stayed within a single donor.

Whole-study findings and limits: Cross-reactive memory seemingly joined, as some responding clones were found in pre-infection memory. A second wave expanding day 15 to 37 was CD4+-biased; contracting clones were balanced.

TCRdb re-called the 5' RACE reads through MiXCR, storing one row per CDR3 protein. Found here are about 190,000 distinct CDR3 sequences, 15% to 20% of them singletons; the top ten hold 2% to 2.5%. This CDR3 is built from 15 residues. Germline V lookup: CDR1 MNHEY, CDR2 SVGAGI. V was trimmed by 3 bases and J by 5 bases, leaving 15 bases between them. Points on this clonotype: Its target is not known.

The TCR was taken from an adult woman who had mild COVID-19 (a few samples of this study predate the infection). Cell type and time point are not known. The V gene is TRBV6-5, the J gene TRBJ2-3; D ambiguous. Source material: PBMCs or a T cell subset sorted from them (not recorded which). The CDR3 coding sequence is TGTGCCAGCAGTTATCTGGCTAACGGGCGAGATACGCAGTATTTT. This codes for CASSYLANGRDTQYF.